The 32 T cell receptor beta chains reported below all come from one sample, sequenced in a study of T cell clonotyping in hematopoietic cell transplantation. The data were produced by immunoSEQ multiplex PCR, yet TCRdb's version contains in-frame clones alone and is incomplete. This table holds 55,000 to 70,000 clones, 94% found once. Sequenced sample: peripheral blood mononuclear cells. The receptors stem from a middle-aged man in good health. Some clones in this sample may be carry-over from other donors' samples.

There are a few counts of this clone. The V call is TRBV7-6, the J call TRBJ2-7; 9 bases agree with TRBD2. J was trimmed by 2 bases and V by 3 bases; bases with no gene match: 5. Per germline, CDR1 SGHVS and CDR2 FNYEAQ. The CDR3 totals 15 residues. CDR3 nucleotides: TGTGCCAGCAGCTTTGATGCGGGAGGGCCCTACGAGCAGTACTTC. Its translation is CASSFDAGGPYEQYF.

The gene calls are TRBV5-1 and TRBJ1-2, with TRBD1 matching over 7 bases. The CDR3 covers 15 residues. V was clipped by 2 bases and J by 6 bases; unmatched bases: 10. Germline lookup yields CDR1 SGHRS and CDR2 YFSETQ. CDR3 sequence reads: CASSLRTGGEDGYTF. CDR3 DNA: TGCGCCAGCAGCTTAAGGACAGGTGGAGAGGATGGCTACACCTTC. The full variable domain, rest sourced from reference TRBV5-1 and TRBJ1-2, is KAGVTQTPRYLIKTRGQQVTLSCSPISGHRSVSWYQQTPGQGLQFLFEYFSETQRNKGNFPGRFSGRQFSNSRSEMNVSTLELGDSALYLCASSLRTGGEDGYTFGSGTRLTVV.

The chain is built from TRBV5-6 and TRBJ1-5; 9 bases fit TRBD1. In germline, CDR1 is SGHDT, CDR2 YYEEEE. Trimming cost V 2 bases and J 7 bases; bases outside gene matches: 4. The CDR3 runs to 14 residues. The CDR3 region has the DNA TGTGCCAGCAGCTTTGGACAGGGGTTACAGCCCCAGCATTTT. Translated: CASSFGQGLQPQHF.

This clone has a single count. The chain employs TRBV7-9 and TRBJ1-5, with a possible D match to TRBD1 (5 bases). Trimming pared 5 bases from V and 7 bases from J, leaving 12 bases between. CDR1 SEHNR and CDR2 FQNEAQ come from the germline V gene (reference sequence). This CDR3 region has 13 residues. Written as DNA, the CDR3 is TGTGCCAGCAGCGGCTTGTCAGGGCAGCCCCAGCATTTT. It yields the protein CASSGLSGQPQHF.

This clone is a singleton in its sample. The CDR3 bases are TGCGCCAGCAGCCCTCAGGGGGGCCGAACGACTGAAGCTTTCTTT. Protein: CASSPQGGRTTEAFF. V is TRBV5-1 and J is TRBJ1-1; 7 positions match TRBD1. The CDR3 length is 15 residues. J was trimmed by 5 bases and V by 4 bases; bases with no gene match: 11. Germline-derived CDR1 and CDR2 are SGHRS and YFSETQ.

V is TRBV5-1 and J is TRBJ2-3; D may be TRBD2 (6 bases). The CDR3 contains 14 residues. The germline gives CDR1 SGHRS, CDR2 YFSETQ. V lost 5 bases and J lost 2, with 12 bases in between. For the CDR3, the DNA is TGCGCCAGCAGAGTACGGACTAACACAGATACGCAGTATTTT. Protein: CASRVRTNTDTQYF.

The chain's CDR3 is CASSLAGNGNQPQHF. The DNA for the CDR3 is TGTGCCAGCAGCTTGGCAGGAAATGGCAATCAGCCCCAGCATTTT. The chain links TRBV5-6 to TRBJ1-5, with D uncertain. This CDR3 contains 15 residues. V shed 0 bases and J shed 2 bases, with 9 bases lying between them. Per the germline V gene, CDR1 is SGHDT and CDR2 is YYEEEE.

V and J are TRBV7-3 and TRBJ2-5, with D hard to call. This CDR3 region has 13 residues. Germline V gene sequence: CDR1 SGHTA, CDR2 FQGTGA. The ends were cut back, 2 bases at V and 4 bases at J, with 8 bases in the middle. CDR3 loop: CASSLGQRETQYF. The CDR3 DNA reads TGTGCCAGCAGCTTAGGTCAGCGAGAGACCCAGTACTTC.

The gene calls are TRBV18 and TRBJ2-5; 7 bases are shared with TRBD1. V was pared by 2 bases and J by 5 bases, with 11 bases of the junction left unmatched. Looked up from germline, CDR1 is KGHSH and CDR2 is LQKENI. The CDR3 runs to 16 residues. CDR3 in DNA: TGTGCCAGCTCACCAGTATCCAGGGACAGCCGGGAGACCCAGTACTTC. Residues: CASSPVSRDSRETQYF.

The chain joins TRBV12-5 to TRBJ2-1, with 8 bases identical to TRBD2. Trimming removed 3 bases from V and 13 bases from J; junction bases left unmatched: 2. Germline V gene sequence: CDR1 LGHNT, CDR2 FRNRAP. The CDR3 extends over 11 amino acids. CDR3 loop: CASGFGRAQFF. CDR3 sequence (DNA): TGTGCTAGTGGTTTCGGGAGGGCTCAGTTCTTC.

The CDR3 here is CSVGTQAANTGELFF. The CDR3 region has the DNA TGCAGCGTGGGGACGCAAGCTGCGAACACCGGGGAGCTGTTTTTT. The chain joins TRBV29-1 to TRBJ2-2, with D perhaps assigned TRBD1 or TRBD2 (5 bases each). Between the trimmed V and J ends, which lost 6 bases and 0 bases, there was a span of 14 bases. The CDR3 consists of 15 residues. Germline CDR1 is SQVTM and CDR2 is ANQGSEA.

The gene calls are TRBV6-4 and TRBJ1-1; TRBD1 agrees at 7 bases. V lost 6 bases, J lost 0 bases, and 4 bases stayed unmatched. The CDR3 covers 14 residues. Germline CDR1 and CDR2: MRHNA and SNTAGT. Here the CDR3 reads CASRMTGMNTEAFF. CDR3 nucleotides: TGTGCCAGCAGGATGACAGGGATGAACACTGAAGCTTTCTTT.

The rearrangement joins TRBV4-2 to TRBJ2-3; TRBD2 matches 12 bases. V trimming: 1 base; J trimming: 3 bases; junction bases outside the gene matches: 2. The CDR3 runs 16 residues. Germline V gene lookup returns CDR1 LGHNA and CDR2 YNFKEQ. CDR3 sequence (DNA): TGTGCCAGCAGCCAAGCTAGCGGGAGGGGGACAGATACGCAGTATTTT. Its translation is CASSQASGRGTDTQYF.

V and J are TRBV6-5 and TRBJ1-2; 9 bases line up with TRBD1. The J segment lost 7 bases and the V segment lost 0 bases, leaving 9 bases of the junction unmatched. This CDR3 spans 16 amino acids. Per germline, CDR1 MNHEY and CDR2 SVGAGI. The CDR3 loop reads CASSYSATGGLFGYTF. DNA for the CDR3: TGTGCCAGCAGTTACTCGGCTACAGGGGGCCTTTTTGGCTACACCTTC.

In this sample, this clone turned up once. V usage is TRBV7-8 and J usage is TRBJ2-1, with 10 bases that match TRBD1. CDR1 SGHVS and CDR2 FQNEAQ come from the germline V gene. This CDR3 spans 15 amino acids. Trimming cost V 5 bases and J 8 bases; bases outside gene matches: 9. CDR3 protein: CASSRGGTGAHEQFF. CDR3 in DNA: TGTGCCAGCAGCCGGGGGGGGACAGGGGCCCATGAGCAGTTCTTC.

The chain uses TRBV19 and TRBJ1-4, with no clear D. Per germline, CDR1 LNHDA and CDR2 SQIVND (reference sequence). The CDR3 extends over 14 amino acids. Trimming cost V 3 bases and J 7 bases, with 12 bases left between them. This CDR3 is CASSIGRYVEKLFF. The CDR3 DNA reads as TGTGCCAGTAGTATTGGTCGCTATGTTGAAAAACTGTTTTTT.

This rearrangement joins TRBV5-1 to TRBJ2-3; the match to TRBD1 covers 7 bases. The CDR3 runs to 14 residues. The germline CDR1 and CDR2 sequences are SGHRS and YFSETQ. The V gene end was trimmed by 5 bases and the J gene end by 2 bases; junction bases not matched to a gene: 5. In nucleotides, the CDR3 is TGCGCCAGCAGGCTTGAGGGGGCCACAGATACGCAGTATTTT. This encodes CASRLEGATDTQYF.

The chain carries TRBV29-1 and TRBJ2-5, with D unclear. Germline CDR1 reads SQVTM; CDR2 reads ANQGSEA. The CDR3 length is 10 residues. V gave up 0 bases and J gave up 6 bases, with 2 bases separating them. In DNA, the CDR3 is TGCAGCGTTGAAGACCAGACCCAGTACTTC. It specifies CSVEDQTQYF. Full variable domain (missing parts from reference TRBV29-1 and TRBJ2-5): SAVISQKPSRDICQRGTSLTIQCQVDSQVTMMFWYRQQPGQSLTLIATANQGSEATYESGFVIDKFPISRPNLTFSTLTVSNMSPEDSSIYLCSVEDQTQYFGPGTRLLVL.

The CDR3 coding sequence is TGCGCCAGCAGCCAAGGTGGGGACTCTACCTACGAGCAGTACTTC. This gives the protein CASSQGGDSTYEQYF. The genes are TRBV4-1 and TRBJ2-7; tentatively, D is TRBD2 (6 bases). This CDR3 region has 15 residues. Trimming removed 1 base at V and 2 bases at J, with 12 bases between. Germline-derived CDR1 and CDR2 are MGHRA and YSYEKL.

The chain joins TRBV30 to TRBJ2-1, with D perhaps TRBD2 (6 bases). Germline V gene sequence: CDR1 GTSNPN, CDR2 SVGIG (reference sequence). CDR3 size: 14 residues. V was trimmed by 0 bases and J by 3 bases, leaving 9 bases between them. Here the CDR3 reads CAWSVRGNYNEQFF. The DNA for the CDR3 is TGTGCCTGGAGTGTACGGGGGAACTACAATGAGCAGTTCTTC.

The DNA of the CDR3 is TGTGCCAGCAGCGGTCGGACTAGCGGGGGGTTACGCACAGATACGCAGTATTTT. Translated: CASSGRTSGGLRTDTQYF. The rearrangement joins TRBV5-8 to TRBJ2-3; the match to TRBD2 covers 14 bases. Germline CDR1 is SGHTS and CDR2 is YDEGEE. V gave up 4 bases and J gave up 1 base; unmatched junction bases: 8. The CDR3 totals 18 residues. The whole variable domain, filled in from reference TRBV5-8 and TRBJ2-3, reads EAGVTQSPTHLIKTRGQQATLRCSPISGHTSVYWYQQALGLGLQFLLWYDEGEERNRGNFPPRFSGRQFPNYSSELNVNALELEDSALYLCASSGRTSGGLRTDTQYFGPGTRLTVL.

The chain is built from TRBV5-1 and TRBJ2-1, with 12 positions matching TRBD2. Germline V gene lookup returns CDR1 SGHRS and CDR2 YFSETQ. The V gene end was trimmed by 6 bases and the J gene end by 4 bases; junction bases not matched to a gene: 5. The length of the CDR3 is 15 residues. The CDR3 DNA is TGCGCCAGCATAGGGGGACTAGCGGGTTACAATGAGCAGTTCTTC. As protein: CASIGGLAGYNEQFF. The entire variable domain, with the rest obtained from reference TRBV5-1 and TRBJ2-1, is as follows: KAGVTQTPRYLIKTRGQQVTLSCSPISGHRSVSWYQQTPGQGLQFLFEYFSETQRNKGNFPGRFSGRQFSNSRSEMNVSTLELGDSALYLCASIGGLAGYNEQFFGPGTRLTVL.

This clone was seen just once. V usage is TRBV2 and J usage is TRBJ2-7, with 11 bases that match TRBD1. This CDR3 is 15 amino acids long. V shed 6 bases and J 6 bases; nucleotides not matched to a gene: 10. From germline, CDR1 is SNHLY and CDR2 FYNNEI. CDR3 protein: CASSATGQGGGEQYF. The CDR3 DNA sequence: TGTGCCAGCAGCGCTACGGGACAGGGGGGGGGCGAGCAGTACTTC.

With regard to this clone: Its ends do not fully match the called genes, so a read error is possible. The gene calls are TRBV19 and TRBJ1-1; 10 bases align to TRBD1. This CDR3 region has 14 residues. The germline V gene has CDR1 LNHDA and CDR2 SQIVND (reference sequence). The DNA for the CDR3 is TGTGCCAGTAGTGTGGGACAGGGGAACGCTGAAGCTTTCTTT. Its protein is CASSVGQGNAEAFF.

This rearrangement joins TRBV6-5 to TRBJ1-2; 7 bases are shared with TRBD1. J lost 2 bases, V lost 5 bases, and 2 bases had no gene match. CDR1 and CDR2 (germline): MNHEY, SVGAGI. The CDR3 is 13 amino acids. The CDR3 region has the DNA TGTGCCAGCAGTCTGACAGGGAACTATGGCTACACCTTC. It is translated as CASSLTGNYGYTF.

The rearrangement links TRBV28 to TRBJ1-2; 7 bases line up with TRBD1. The junction had 6 bases not matched to a gene; V was cut back by 6 bases and J by 8 bases. The CDR3 contains 12 residues. In germline, CDR1 is MDHEN, CDR2 SYDVKM. CDR3 amino acids: CASSTDRVGYTF. Written as DNA, the CDR3 is TGTGCCAGCAGCACAGACAGGGTCGGCTACACCTTC.

The V gene is TRBV5-6, the J gene TRBJ2-2; TRBD2 matches 15 bases. This CDR3 is built from 17 residues. Trimming removed 2 bases from V and 5 bases from J; junction bases left unmatched: 4. The germline gives CDR1 SGHDT, CDR2 YYEEEE. The CDR3 DNA follows: TGTGCCAGCAGCTTTTCGGGACTAGCGGGAGGTACCGGGGAGCTGTTTTTT. Protein: CASSFSGLAGGTGELFF.

This clone was found once. The chain uses TRBV4-2 and TRBJ1-1; D call uncertain. V was trimmed by 0 bases and J by 7 bases, leaving 12 bases between them. The CDR3 length is 14 residues. CDR1 and CDR2 from the germline V gene are LGHNA and YNFKEQ. CDR3 nucleotides: TGTGCCAGCAGCCAAGAGGACCAACCACATGAAGCTTTCTTT. It yields the protein CASSQEDQPHEAFF.

The rearrangement joins TRBV10-3 to TRBJ2-2, with D unresolved. There are 15 residues in the CDR3. Trimming took 10 bases from V and 3 from J, leaving 18 bases between them. The germline gives CDR1 ENHRY, CDR2 SYGVKD. DNA for the CDR3: TGTGCCACAAAGACCGCCGAACGGGACACCGGGGAGCTGTTTTTT. Its protein product is CATKTAERDTGELFF.

V usage is TRBV9 and J usage is TRBJ2-1; 10 nucleotides line up with TRBD2. This CDR3 has 16 residues. Unmatched junction bases numbered 4, after V lost 4 bases and J lost 0 bases. The germline CDR1 and CDR2 sequences are SGDLS and YYNGEE. CDR3 sequence (DNA): TGTGCCAGCAGCCCTCGACTAGCGGGCTCCTACAATGAGCAGTTCTTC. It specifies CASSPRLAGSYNEQFF.

This chain links TRBV9 with TRBJ1-2, with D perhaps matching TRBD1 (5 bases). Germline CDR1 is SGDLS and CDR2 is YYNGEE. Trimming took 0 bases from V and 9 from J, leaving 12 bases between them. CDR3 size: 13 residues. The CDR3 nucleotides read TGTGCCAGCAGCGTAGATGGGGGGTTTAGCTACACCTTC. Protein product: CASSVDGGFSYTF.

The chain employs TRBV6-5 and TRBJ1-1; the D is unclear. Trimming removed 0 bases from V and 6 bases from J, with 8 bases in between. The CDR3 spans 13 residues. Germline lookup yields CDR1 MNHEY and CDR2 SVGAGI. The CDR3 is CASSYSAVSEAFF. The CDR3 DNA reads as TGTGCCAGCAGTTACTCGGCAGTCTCTGAAGCTTTCTTT.